This TCR beta chain derives from a study of blood T cell repertoires in COVID-19. Produced via immunoSEQ multiplex PCR; TCRdb's table is partial and in-frame only. The sample consists of 65,000 to 90,000 clones, around 80% of them appearing once. The junction had 8 bases not matched to a gene; V was cut back by 4 bases and J by 6 bases. The CDR3 loop spans 15 amino acids. The germline CDR1 and CDR2 sequences are SGHRS and YFSETQ. This clonotype was sampled from a man aged 55 to 69 with acute or convalescent COVID-19. Sequenced material: peripheral blood. J is TRBJ2-7 and V is TRBV5-1, with 12 nucleotides matching TRBD2. The CDR3 DNA is TGCGCCAGCAGCCGGGGGACTAGCGGGTTTTCCGAGCAGTACTTC. Residues: CASSRGTSGFSEQYF.